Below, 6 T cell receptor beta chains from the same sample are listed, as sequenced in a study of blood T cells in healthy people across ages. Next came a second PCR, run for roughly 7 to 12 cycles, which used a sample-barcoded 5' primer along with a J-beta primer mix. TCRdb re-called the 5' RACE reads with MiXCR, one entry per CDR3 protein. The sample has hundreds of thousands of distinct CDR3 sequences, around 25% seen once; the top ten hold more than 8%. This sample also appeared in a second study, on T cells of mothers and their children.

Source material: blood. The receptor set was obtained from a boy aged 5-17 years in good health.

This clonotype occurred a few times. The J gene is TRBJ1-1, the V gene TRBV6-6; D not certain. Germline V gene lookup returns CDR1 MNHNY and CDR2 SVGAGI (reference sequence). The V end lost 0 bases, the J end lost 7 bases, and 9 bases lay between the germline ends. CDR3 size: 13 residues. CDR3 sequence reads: CASSYSILSEAFF. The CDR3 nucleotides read TGTGCCAGCAGTTACTCGATTCTGAGTGAAGCTTTCTTT.

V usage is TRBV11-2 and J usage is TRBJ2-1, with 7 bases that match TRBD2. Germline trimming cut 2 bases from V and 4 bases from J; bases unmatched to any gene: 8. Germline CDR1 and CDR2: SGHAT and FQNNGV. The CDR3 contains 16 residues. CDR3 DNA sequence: TGTGCCAGCAGCTTACTTTGGGGGGGGATTTACAATGAGCAGTTCTTC. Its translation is CASSLLWGGIYNEQFF.

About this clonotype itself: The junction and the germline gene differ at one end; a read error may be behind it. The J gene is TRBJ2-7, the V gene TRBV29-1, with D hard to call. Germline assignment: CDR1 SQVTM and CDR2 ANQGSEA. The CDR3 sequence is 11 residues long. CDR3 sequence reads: CSVEDIHERYF. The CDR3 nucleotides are TGCAGCGTTGAAGATATACACGAGCGGTACTTC.

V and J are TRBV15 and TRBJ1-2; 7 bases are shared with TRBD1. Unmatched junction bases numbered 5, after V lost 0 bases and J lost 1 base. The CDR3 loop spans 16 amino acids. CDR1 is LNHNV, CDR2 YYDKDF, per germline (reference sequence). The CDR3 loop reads CATSRDGQALNYGYTF. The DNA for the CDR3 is TGTGCCACCAGCAGAGATGGACAGGCGCTTAACTATGGCTACACCTTC.

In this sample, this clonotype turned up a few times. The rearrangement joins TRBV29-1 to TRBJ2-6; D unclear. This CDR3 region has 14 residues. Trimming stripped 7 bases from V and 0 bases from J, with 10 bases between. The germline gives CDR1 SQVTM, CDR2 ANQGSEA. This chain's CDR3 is CSAYPSSGANVLTF. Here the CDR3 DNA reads TGCAGCGCCTACCCGAGCTCTGGGGCCAACGTCCTGACTTTC.

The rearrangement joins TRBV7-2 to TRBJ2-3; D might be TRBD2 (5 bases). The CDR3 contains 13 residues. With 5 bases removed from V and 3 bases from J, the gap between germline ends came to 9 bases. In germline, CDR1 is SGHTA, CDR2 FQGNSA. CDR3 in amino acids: CTSSPDFTDTQYF. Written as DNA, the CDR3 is TGTACCAGCAGCCCGGACTTTACAGATACGCAGTATTTT.